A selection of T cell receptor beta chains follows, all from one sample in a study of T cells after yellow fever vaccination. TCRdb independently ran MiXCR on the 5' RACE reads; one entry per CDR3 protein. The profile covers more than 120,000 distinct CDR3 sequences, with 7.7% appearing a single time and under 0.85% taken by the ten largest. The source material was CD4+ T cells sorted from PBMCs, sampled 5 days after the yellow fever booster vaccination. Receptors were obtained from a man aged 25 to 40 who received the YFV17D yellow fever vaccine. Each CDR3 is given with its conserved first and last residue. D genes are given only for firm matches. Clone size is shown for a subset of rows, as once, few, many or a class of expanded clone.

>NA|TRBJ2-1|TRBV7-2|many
CASSLELAAYNEQFF
TGTGCCAGCAGCTTAGAACTAGCCGCCTACAATGAGCAGTTCTTC
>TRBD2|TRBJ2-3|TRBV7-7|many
CASTRLAGAADTQYF
TGTGCTAGCACCCGACTAGCGGGAGCGGCAGATACGCAGTATTTT
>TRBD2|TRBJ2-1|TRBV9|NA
CASSPYLGLAGDGEQFF
TGTGCCAGCAGCCCCTATTTGGGACTAGCGGGAGACGGTGAGCAGTTCTTC
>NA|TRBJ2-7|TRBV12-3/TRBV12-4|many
CASSELYEQYF
TGTGCCAGCAGTGAGCTCTACGAGCAGTACTTC
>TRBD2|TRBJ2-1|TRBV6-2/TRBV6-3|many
CASGEGGRGAYNEQFF
TGTGCCAGCGGCGAGGGAGGGAGGGGAGCCTACAATGAGCAGTTCTTC
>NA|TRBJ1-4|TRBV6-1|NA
CASRGQLNEKLFF
TGTGCCAGCAGGGGCCAGCTTAATGAAAAACTGTTTTTT
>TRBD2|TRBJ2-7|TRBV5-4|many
CASSLRAGGSYEQYF
TGTGCCAGCAGCCTCCGAGCGGGAGGTTCCTACGAGCAGTACTTC
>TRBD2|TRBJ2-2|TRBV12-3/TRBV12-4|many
CASSPNSGRVTGELFF
TGTGCCAGCAGCCCAAATAGCGGGAGGGTTACCGGGGAGCTGTTTTTT
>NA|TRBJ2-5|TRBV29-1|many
CSASQRETQYF
TGCAGCGCTTCCCAGCGGGAGACCCAGTACTTC
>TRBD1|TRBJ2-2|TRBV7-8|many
CASRPGTGLLAGELFF
TGTGCCAGCAGACCAGGGACAGGGTTGTTGGCCGGGGAGCTGTTTTTT
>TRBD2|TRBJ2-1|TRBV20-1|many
CSATTGTSGFEQFF
TGCAGTGCTACCACCGGGACTAGCGGCTTCGAGCAGTTCTTC
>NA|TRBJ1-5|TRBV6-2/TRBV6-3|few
CASSPGGQLNQPQHF
TGTGCCAGCAGTCCCGGAGGACAGCTCAATCAGCCCCAGCATTTT
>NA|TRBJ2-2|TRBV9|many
CASSPHPSVGELFF
TGTGCCAGCAGCCCTCACCCGAGCGTCGGGGAGCTGTTTTTT
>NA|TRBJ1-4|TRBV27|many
CASSWVPGGEKLFF
TGTGCCAGCAGTTGGGTCCCGGGCGGTGAAAAACTGTTTTTT
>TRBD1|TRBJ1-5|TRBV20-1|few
CSAVDRDEPQHF
TGCAGTGCGGTTGACAGGGACGAGCCCCAGCATTTT
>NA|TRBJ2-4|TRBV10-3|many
CAAGQINIQYF
TGTGCCGCGGGACAGATTAACATTCAGTACTTC
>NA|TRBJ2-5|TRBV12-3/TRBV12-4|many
CASSLTFQETQYF
TGTGCCAGCAGTTTAACGTTCCAAGAGACCCAGTACTTC
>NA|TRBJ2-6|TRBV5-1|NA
CASSLDRISGANVLTF
TGCGCCAGCAGCTTGGACAGGATCTCTGGGGCCAACGTCCTGACTTTC
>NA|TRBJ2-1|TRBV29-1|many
CSVTLRSSYNEQFF
TGCAGCGTCACCCTACGGAGCTCCTACAATGAGCAGTTCTTC
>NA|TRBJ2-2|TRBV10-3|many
CAIRTGGNTGELFF
TGTGCCATCAGGACAGGTGGGAACACCGGGGAGCTGTTTTTT
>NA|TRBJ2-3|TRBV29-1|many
CSVERFPGRSTDTQYF
TGCAGCGTCGAAAGGTTTCCAGGGAGAAGCACAGATACGCAGTATTTT
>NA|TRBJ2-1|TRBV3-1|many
CASSHSSPFHNEQFF
TGTGCCAGCAGCCACTCATCTCCCTTTCACAATGAGCAGTTCTTC
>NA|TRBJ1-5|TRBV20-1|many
CSARRRLGQPQHF
TGCAGTGCTAGGAGGAGATTGGGTCAGCCCCAGCATTTT
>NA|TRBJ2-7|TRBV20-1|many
CSALGLARGYEQYF
TGCAGTGCTTTGGGACTGGCAAGGGGGTACGAGCAGTACTTC
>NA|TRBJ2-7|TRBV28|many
CASSQEVSEQYF
TGTGCCAGCAGTCAAGAGGTGTCCGAGCAGTACTTC
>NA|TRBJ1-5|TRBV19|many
CASSVLENQPQHF
TGTGCCAGTAGCGTTTTGGAGAATCAGCCCCAGCATTTT
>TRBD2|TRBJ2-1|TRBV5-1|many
CASSLAPSGSHTLSYNEQFF
TGCGCCAGCAGCTTGGCCCCTAGCGGGAGTCACACATTATCCTACAATGAGCAGTTCTTC
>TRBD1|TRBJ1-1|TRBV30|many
CAWSATRGQNEAFF
TGTGCCTGGAGTGCGACCAGGGGACAGAATGAAGCTTTCTTT
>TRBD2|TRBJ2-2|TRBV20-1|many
CSALTAGAVTGELFF
TGCAGTGCCCTCACAGCGGGAGCGGTTACCGGGGAGCTGTTTTTT
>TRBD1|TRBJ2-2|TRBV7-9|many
CASTPGTGANTGELFF
TGTGCCAGCACCCCCGGAACAGGGGCGAACACCGGGGAGCTGTTTTTT
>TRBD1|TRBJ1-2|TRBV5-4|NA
CASSSQGNYGYTF
TGTGCCAGCAGCTCACAGGGGAACTATGGCTACACCTTC
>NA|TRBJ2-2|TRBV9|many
CASSRLGGELGTGELFF
TGTGCCAGCAGCCGCCTAGGGGGGGAGCTAGGAACCGGGGAGCTGTTTTTT
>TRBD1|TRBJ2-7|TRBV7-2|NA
CASSLAGQLSSYEQYF
TGTGCCAGCAGCTTAGCGGGACAGCTGAGCTCCTACGAGCAGTACTTC
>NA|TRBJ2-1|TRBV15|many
CATSIPLWNEQFF
TGTGCCACCAGCATCCCACTTTGGAATGAGCAGTTCTTC
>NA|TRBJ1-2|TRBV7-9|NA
CASSVGGIYGYTF
TGTGCCAGCAGCGTAGGGGGAATCTATGGCTACACCTTC
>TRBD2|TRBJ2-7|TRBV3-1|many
CASSQDLSAGDPNF
TGTGCCAGCAGCCAAGACCTTTCGGCGGGGGATCCCAACTTC
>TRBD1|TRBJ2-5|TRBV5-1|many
CASSSTGAYQETQYF
TGCGCCAGCAGCTCGACAGGGGCTTACCAAGAGACCCAGTACTTC
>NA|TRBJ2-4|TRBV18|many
CASSPRGYIQYF
TGTGCCAGCTCACCTCGGGGGTACATTCAGTACTTC
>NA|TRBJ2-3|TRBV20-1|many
CSAYGGLDTDTQYF
TGCAGTGCGTACGGGGGTCTGGACACAGATACGCAGTATTTT
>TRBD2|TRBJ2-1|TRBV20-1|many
CSARDRASGTYNEQFF
TGCAGTGCTAGAGATCGGGCTAGCGGGACCTACAATGAGCAGTTCTTC
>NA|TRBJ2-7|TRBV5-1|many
CASSLGPRPGDEQYF
TGCGCCAGCAGCTTGGGCCCTAGACCTGGGGACGAGCAGTACTTC
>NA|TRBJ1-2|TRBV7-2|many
CASSSLYGYTF
TGTGCCAGCAGCTCCCTCTATGGCTACACCTTC
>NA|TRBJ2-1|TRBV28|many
CASSSPPYNEQFF
TGTGCCAGCAGTTCTCCCCCTTACAATGAGCAGTTCTTC
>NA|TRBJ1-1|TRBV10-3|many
CAISERSANTEAFF
TGTGCCATCAGTGAGCGCTCAGCGAACACTGAAGCTTTCTTT
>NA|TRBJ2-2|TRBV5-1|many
CASSLDVTNTGELFF
TGCGCCAGCAGCTTGGATGTGACGAACACCGGGGAGCTGTTTTTT